The next 8 T cell receptor beta chains were all read from a single sample in a study of technical replicates of blood from a handful of donors. Assay: immunoSEQ multiplex PCR; the TCRdb copy retains only in-frame clones and omits some. The sample holds about 75,000 clones, about 97% seen once. The source material was T cells isolated from PBMCs. These receptor sequences come from a human donor in good health.

V and J are TRBV28 and TRBJ2-3, with 7 bases that match TRBD1. V lost 7 bases, J lost 5 bases, and 15 bases stayed unmatched. Germline assignment: CDR1 MDHEN and CDR2 SYDVKM. The CDR3 spans 16 residues. The CDR3 DNA reads TGTGCCAGCACCGTCGGACAGGCAAGGGCGGAAGATACGCAGTATTTT. Translating it yields CASTVGQARAEDTQYF.

V gene TRBV11-2 combines with J gene TRBJ2-5; TRBD2 might be the D (7 bases). The CDR3 consists of 17 residues. Germline CDR1 reads SGHAT; CDR2 reads FQNNGV. Deletions cut 1 base from V and 2 bases from J, with 17 bases between. The CDR3 reads CASSLVSGGGHQETQYF. CDR3 DNA sequence: TGTGCCAGCAGCTTAGTTAGTGGCGGGGGACATCAAGAGACCCAGTACTTC.

The chain is built from TRBV28 and TRBJ2-5; 8 nucleotides agree with TRBD2. Germline CDR1 is MDHEN and CDR2 is SYDVKM. J lost 2 bases, V lost 2 bases, and 7 bases had no gene match. The CDR3 is made up of 16 amino acids. CDR3 in amino acids: CASSLILAGKQETQYF. The CDR3 region has the DNA TGTGCCAGCAGTTTAATATTAGCGGGAAAGCAAGAGACCCAGTACTTC.

V gene TRBV5-4 combines with J gene TRBJ1-1, with D maybe TRBD1 (6 bases). Germline CDR1 is SGHNT and CDR2 is YYREEE (reference sequence). The germline V and J ends were trimmed by 3 bases and 7 bases, with 19 bases remaining between them. The CDR3 spans 15 residues. The CDR3 DNA follows: TGTGCCAGCAGCTCAAAGGACAGTTTGGATGGTGAAGCTTTCTTT. This gives the protein CASSSKDSLDGEAFF. The full variable domain, in which reference TRBV5-4 and TRBJ1-1 provide the parts outside the CDR3, is ETGVTQSPTHLIKTRGQQVTLRCSSQSGHNTVSWYQQALGQGPQFIFQYYREEENGRGNFPPRFSGLQFPNYSSELNVNALELDDSALYLCASSSKDSLDGEAFFGQGTRLTVV.

The chain couples TRBV7-2 to TRBJ2-1; TRBD1 matches 8 bases. Germline loops: CDR1 SGHTA, CDR2 FQGNSA. V gave up 3 bases and J gave up 15 bases; unmatched junction bases: 10. This CDR3 is 13 amino acids long. CDR3 residues: CASSFRQGPWGFF. The CDR3 nucleotides are TGTGCCAGCAGCTTTCGACAGGGGCCCTGGGGGTTCTTC.

The rearrangement links TRBV5-6 to TRBJ2-3, with 15 bases matching TRBD2. The length of the CDR3 is 16 residues. V was clipped by 4 bases and J by 6 bases; unmatched bases: 6. Germline CDR1 SGHDT, CDR2 YYEEEE. This CDR3 is CASSVGTSGRPDTQYF. In DNA form, the CDR3 reads TGTGCCAGCAGCGTGGGGACTAGCGGGAGGCCCGATACGCAGTATTTT.

This chain connects TRBV11-2 to TRBJ2-5; 7 nucleotides align to TRBD1. The junction had 12 bases not matched to a gene; V was cut back by 7 bases and J by 4 bases. This CDR3 has 15 amino acids. In germline, CDR1 is SGHAT, CDR2 FQNNGV. The CDR3 loop reads CASTSTGTAAETQYF. CDR3 DNA sequence: TGTGCCAGCACCTCGACAGGGACGGCCGCAGAGACCCAGTACTTC.

CDR3 nucleotides: TGCGCCAGCAGCCAAGGGGGGCCCCTTCAGGGGTACTACGAGCAGTACTTC. Its protein product is CASSQGGPLQGYYEQYF. The V gene is TRBV4-1, the J gene TRBJ2-7; D is possibly TRBD1 (6 bases). V lost 1 base and J lost 3, with 19 bases in between. Germline V gives CDR1 MGHRA, CDR2 YSYEKL. The CDR3 has 17 amino acids.